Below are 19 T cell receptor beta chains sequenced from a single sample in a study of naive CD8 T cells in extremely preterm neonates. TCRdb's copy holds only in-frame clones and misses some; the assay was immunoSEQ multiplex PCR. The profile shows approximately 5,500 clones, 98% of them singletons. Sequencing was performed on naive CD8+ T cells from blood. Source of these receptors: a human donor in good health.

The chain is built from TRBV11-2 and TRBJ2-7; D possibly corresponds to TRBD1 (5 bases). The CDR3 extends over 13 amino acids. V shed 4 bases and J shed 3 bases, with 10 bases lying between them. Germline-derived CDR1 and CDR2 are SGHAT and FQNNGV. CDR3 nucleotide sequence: TGTGCCAGCAGCTCCGTAGACAGCTACGAGCAGTACTTC. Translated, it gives CASSSVDSYEQYF.

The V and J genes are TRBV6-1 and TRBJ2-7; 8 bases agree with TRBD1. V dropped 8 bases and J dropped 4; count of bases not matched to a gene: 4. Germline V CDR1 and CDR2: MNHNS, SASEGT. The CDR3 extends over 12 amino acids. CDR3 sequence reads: CASWTGWYEQYF. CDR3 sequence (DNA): TGTGCCAGCTGGACAGGGTGGTACGAGCAGTACTTC.

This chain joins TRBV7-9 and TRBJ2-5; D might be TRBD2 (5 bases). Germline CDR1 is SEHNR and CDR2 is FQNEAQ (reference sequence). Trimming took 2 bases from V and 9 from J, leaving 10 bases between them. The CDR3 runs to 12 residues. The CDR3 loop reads CASSLRGEAQYF. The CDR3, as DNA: TGTGCCAGCAGCTTACGGGGTGAGGCCCAGTACTTC.

CDR3 nucleotides: TGTGCCAGCAGCGAGGGAGGATTGGAGACCCAGTACTTC. Amino acids: CASSEGGLETQYF. The chain is built from TRBV9 and TRBJ2-5; possibly TRBD2 for D (6 bases). CDR1 and CDR2 (germline): SGDLS, YYNGEE. The CDR3 is 13 residues long. Trimming removed 3 bases at V and 5 bases at J, with 11 bases between.

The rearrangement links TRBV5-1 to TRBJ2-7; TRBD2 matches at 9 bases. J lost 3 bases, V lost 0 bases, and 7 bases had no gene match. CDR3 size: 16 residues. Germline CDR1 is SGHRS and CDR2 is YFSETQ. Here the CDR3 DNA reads TGCGCCAGCAGCTTGGCTCCGCGGGAGGGTATCTACGAGCAGTACTTC. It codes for CASSLAPREGIYEQYF.

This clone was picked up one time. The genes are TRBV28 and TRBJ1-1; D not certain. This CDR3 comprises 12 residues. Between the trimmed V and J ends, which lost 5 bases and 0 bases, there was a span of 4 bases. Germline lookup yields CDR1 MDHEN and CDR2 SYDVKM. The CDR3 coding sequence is TGTGCCAGCAGTCTCCTGAACACTGAAGCTTTCTTT. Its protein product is CASSLLNTEAFF.

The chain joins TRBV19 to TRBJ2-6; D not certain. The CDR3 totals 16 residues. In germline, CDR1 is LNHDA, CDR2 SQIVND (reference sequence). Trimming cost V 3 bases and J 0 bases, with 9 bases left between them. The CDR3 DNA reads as TGTGCCAGTAGTATGGGCCAATACTCTGGGGCCAACGTCCTGACTTTC. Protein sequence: CASSMGQYSGANVLTF.

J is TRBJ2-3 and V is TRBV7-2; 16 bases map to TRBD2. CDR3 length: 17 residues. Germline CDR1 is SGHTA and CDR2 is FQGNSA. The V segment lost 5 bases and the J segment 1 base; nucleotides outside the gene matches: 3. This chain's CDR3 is CASSEGTSGRGTDTQYF. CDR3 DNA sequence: TGTGCCAGCAGCGAGGGGACTAGCGGGAGGGGCACAGATACGCAGTATTTT. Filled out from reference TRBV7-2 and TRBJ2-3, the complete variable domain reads GAGVSQSPSNKVTEKGKDVELRCDPISGHTALYWYRQSLGQGLEFLIYFQGNSAPDKSGLPSDRFSAERTGGSVSTLTIQRTQQEDSAVYLCASSEGTSGRGTDTQYFGPGTRLTVL.

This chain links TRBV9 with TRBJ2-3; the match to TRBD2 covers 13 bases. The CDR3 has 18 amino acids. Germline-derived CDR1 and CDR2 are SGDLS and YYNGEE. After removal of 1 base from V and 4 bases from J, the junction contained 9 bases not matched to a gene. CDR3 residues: CASSVNPGLAGSADTQYF. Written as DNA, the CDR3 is TGTGCCAGCAGCGTAAATCCGGGACTAGCGGGATCAGCAGATACGCAGTATTTT.

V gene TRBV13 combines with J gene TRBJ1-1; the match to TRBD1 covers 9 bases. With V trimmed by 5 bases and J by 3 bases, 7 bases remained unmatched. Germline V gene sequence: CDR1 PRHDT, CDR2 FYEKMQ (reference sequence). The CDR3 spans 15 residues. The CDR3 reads CASSAGTGWDTEAFF. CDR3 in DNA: TGTGCCAGCAGCGCAGGGACAGGGTGGGACACTGAAGCTTTCTTT.

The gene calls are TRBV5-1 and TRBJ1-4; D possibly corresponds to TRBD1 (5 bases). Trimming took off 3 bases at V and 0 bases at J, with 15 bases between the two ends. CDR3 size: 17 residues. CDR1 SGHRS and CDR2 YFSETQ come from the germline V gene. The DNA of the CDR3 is TGCGCCAGCAGCTCGTCACAGGCGAACCCAACTAATGAAAAACTGTTTTTT. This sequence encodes CASSSSQANPTNEKLFF. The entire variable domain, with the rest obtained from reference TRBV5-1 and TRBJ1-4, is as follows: KAGVTQTPRYLIKTRGQQVTLSCSPISGHRSVSWYQQTPGQGLQFLFEYFSETQRNKGNFPGRFSGRQFSNSRSEMNVSTLELGDSALYLCASSSSQANPTNEKLFFGSGTQLSVL.

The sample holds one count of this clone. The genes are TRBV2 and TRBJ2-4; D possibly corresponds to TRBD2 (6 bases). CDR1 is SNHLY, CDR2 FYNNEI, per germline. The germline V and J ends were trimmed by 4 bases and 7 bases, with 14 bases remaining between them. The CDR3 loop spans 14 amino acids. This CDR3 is CASSGLTSGNIQYF. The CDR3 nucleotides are TGTGCCAGCAGTGGCCTGACTAGTGGGAACATTCAGTACTTC.

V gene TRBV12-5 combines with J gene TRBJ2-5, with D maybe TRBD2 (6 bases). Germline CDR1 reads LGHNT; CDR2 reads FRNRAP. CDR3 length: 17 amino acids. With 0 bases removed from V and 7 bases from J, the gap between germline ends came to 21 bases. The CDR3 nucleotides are TGTGCTAGTGGTTTGGTACAGGCTAGCGCAAAATCGGGGACCCAGTACTTC. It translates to CASGLVQASAKSGTQYF.

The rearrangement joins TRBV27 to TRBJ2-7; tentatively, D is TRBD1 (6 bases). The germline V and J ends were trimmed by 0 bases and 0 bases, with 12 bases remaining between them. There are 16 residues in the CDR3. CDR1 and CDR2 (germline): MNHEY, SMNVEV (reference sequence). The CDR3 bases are TGTGCCAGCAGTTTATCATCAAGGGGGAGCTCCTACGAGCAGTACTTC. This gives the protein CASSLSSRGSSYEQYF.

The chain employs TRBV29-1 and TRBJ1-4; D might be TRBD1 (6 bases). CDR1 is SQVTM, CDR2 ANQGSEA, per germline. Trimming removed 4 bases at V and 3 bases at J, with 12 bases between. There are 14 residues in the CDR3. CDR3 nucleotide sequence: TGCAGCGTTGGGCAGGGGAATGCTAATGAAAAACTGTTTTTT. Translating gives CSVGQGNANEKLFF. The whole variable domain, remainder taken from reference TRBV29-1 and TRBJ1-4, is SAVISQKPSRDICQRGTSLTIQCQVDSQVTMMFWYRQQPGQSLTLIATANQGSEATYESGFVIDKFPISRPNLTFSTLTVSNMSPEDSSIYLCSVGQGNANEKLFFGSGTQLSVL.

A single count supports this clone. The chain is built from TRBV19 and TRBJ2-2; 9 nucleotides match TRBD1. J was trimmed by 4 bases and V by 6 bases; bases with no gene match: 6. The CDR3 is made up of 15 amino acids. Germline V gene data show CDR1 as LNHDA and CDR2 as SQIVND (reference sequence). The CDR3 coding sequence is TGTGCCAGTAGCACGGACAGGGGTGCCACCGGGGAGCTGTTTTTT. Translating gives CASSTDRGATGELFF.

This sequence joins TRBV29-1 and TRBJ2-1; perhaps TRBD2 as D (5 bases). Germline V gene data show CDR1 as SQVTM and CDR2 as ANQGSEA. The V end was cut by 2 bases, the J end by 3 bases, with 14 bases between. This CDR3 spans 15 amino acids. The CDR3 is CSVEPPDSLYNEQFF. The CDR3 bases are TGCAGCGTTGAACCCCCGGACTCCCTCTACAATGAGCAGTTCTTC.

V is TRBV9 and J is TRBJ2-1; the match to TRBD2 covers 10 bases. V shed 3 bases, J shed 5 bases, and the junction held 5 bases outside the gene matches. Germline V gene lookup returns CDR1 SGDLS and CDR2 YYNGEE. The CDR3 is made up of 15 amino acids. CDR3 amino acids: CASSASGRGNNEQFF. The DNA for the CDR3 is TGTGCCAGCAGCGCGAGCGGGAGGGGAAACAATGAGCAGTTCTTC. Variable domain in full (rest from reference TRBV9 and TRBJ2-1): DSGVTQTPKHLITATGQRVTLRCSPRSGDLSVYWYQQSLDQGLQFLIQYYNGEERAKGNILERFSAQQFPDLHSELNLSSLELGDSALYFCASSASGRGNNEQFFGPGTRLTVL.

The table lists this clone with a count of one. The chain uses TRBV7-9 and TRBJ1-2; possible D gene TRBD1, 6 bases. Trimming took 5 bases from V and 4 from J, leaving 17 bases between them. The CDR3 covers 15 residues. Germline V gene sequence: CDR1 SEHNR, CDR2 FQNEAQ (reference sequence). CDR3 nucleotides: TGTGCCAGCAGCATAGTCCGGGGGGGCACCTATGGCTACACCTTC. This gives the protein CASSIVRGGTYGYTF.